This T cell receptor beta chain appears in the sequencing data of a study of long-term antiretroviral therapy in people with HIV. This was the immunoSEQ v3.0 assay at survey level. Repertoires were generated with immunoSEQ multiplex PCR, while TCRdb's copy carries only in-frame clones and drops some. The top ten clones hold 7% to 8% of a sample with 25,000 to 35,000 clones, about 85% of them seen once. V was pared by 6 bases and J by 4 bases, with 4 bases of the junction left unmatched. The germline V gene has CDR1 GTSNPN and CDR2 SVGIG (reference sequence). The CDR3 is 12 residues long. Everyone in the study who had HIV was treated in the United States. The samples comprised 1-10 million cryopreserved PBMC ahead of DNA extraction.

The origin of this receptor is a middle-aged man with HIV. The sample in question was unsorted PBMCs, obtained approximately 5 years before starting antiretroviral therapy. This sequence joins TRBV30 and TRBJ2-7; TRBD1 aligns across 9 bases. CDR3 DNA: TGTGCCTGCTTAGACAGGGGGTACGAGCAGTACTTC. Translation gives CACLDRGYEQYF.